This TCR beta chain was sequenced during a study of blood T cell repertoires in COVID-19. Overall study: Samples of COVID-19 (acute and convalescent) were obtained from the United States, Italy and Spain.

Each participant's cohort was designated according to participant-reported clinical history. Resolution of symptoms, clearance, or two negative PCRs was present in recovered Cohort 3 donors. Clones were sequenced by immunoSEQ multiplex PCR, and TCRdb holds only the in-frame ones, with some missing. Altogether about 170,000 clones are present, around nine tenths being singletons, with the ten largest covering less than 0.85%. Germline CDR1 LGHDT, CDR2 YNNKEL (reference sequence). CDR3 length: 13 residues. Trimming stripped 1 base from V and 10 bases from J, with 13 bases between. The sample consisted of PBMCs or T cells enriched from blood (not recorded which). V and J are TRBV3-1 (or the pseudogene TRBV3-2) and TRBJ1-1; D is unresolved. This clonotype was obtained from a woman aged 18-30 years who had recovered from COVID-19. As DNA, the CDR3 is TGTGCCAGCAGCCAAGTCCAGGAGGGTGGAGCTTTCTTT. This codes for CASSQVQEGGAFF.